One T cell receptor beta chain is described in this entry. Its target is unknown. The CDR3 regions of TCR beta were amplified from RNA transcripts. TCR CDR3 underwent first-round RT-PCR with the HTBI primer set. MiXCR, applied by TCRdb to the multiplex PCR reads, yields one record per CDR3 protein. The sample shows about 840,000 distinct CDR3 sequences, approximately 40% of them seen only once. The sample originates from a study of T cells in Graves' hyperthyroidism and ophthalmopathy. Regarding the study as a whole: Ophthalmopathy and stable hyperthyroidism were told apart by a 13 V-J model. With a median lead of 6.5 months before onset, the model predicted ophthalmopathy.

For the diagnoses, clinical symptoms, serum thyroxine and TRAb, thyroid ultrasound and orbital computed tomography were used. Germline values: CDR1 ENHRY, CDR2 SYGVKD. The CDR3 contains 14 residues. The V end was cut by 10 bases, the J end by 5 bases, with 18 bases between. The TCR was taken from a man aged 18 to 29 with Graves' hyperthyroidism. Sequences were obtained from blood. The V and J genes are TRBV10-3 and TRBJ2-1; D is tentatively TRBD1 or TRBD2 (5 bases each). DNA for the CDR3: TGTGCCACCCGGGGCACACAAACGAACAATGAGCAGTTCTTC. It specifies CATRGTQTNNEQFF.